The 23 T cell receptor beta chains below come from one sample, sequenced in a study of blood T cell repertoires in COVID-19. Assay used: immunoSEQ multiplex PCR; TCRdb lists only in-frame clones, some missing. The sample lists over 200,000 clones; over 80% were seen once. The sample taken for sequencing was peripheral blood. The source is a human donor in a cohort sampled during active COVID-19.

The J gene is TRBJ1-1, the V gene TRBV18; 7 bases line up with TRBD1. Trimming cost V 3 bases and J 5 bases; bases outside gene matches: 9. Germline CDR1 reads KGHSH; CDR2 reads LQKENI. The CDR3 sequence is 15 residues long. The CDR3 reads CASSPPTGQRTEAFF. DNA of the CDR3: TGTGCCAGCTCACCCCCGACAGGGCAGAGGACTGAAGCTTTCTTT.

This CDR3 reads CATSDLGDRASPLHF. The CDR3 DNA reads TGTGCCACCAGTGATTTAGGCGACAGGGCTTCACCCCTCCACTTT. The chain is built from TRBV24-1 and TRBJ1-6; TRBD1 matches at 7 bases. Germline CDR1 is KGHDR and CDR2 is SFDVKD. V shed 1 base and J 9 bases; nucleotides not matched to a gene: 5. The CDR3 sequence is 15 residues long.

A few counts support this clone. This rearrangement joins TRBV6-6 to TRBJ2-7; possible D gene TRBD1, 6 bases. This CDR3 spans 13 amino acids. The germline V gene encodes CDR1 MNHNY and CDR2 SVGAGI (reference sequence). Trimming left V 4 bases short and J 3 bases short, with 10 bases between. CDR3 region: CASSFGQLYEQYF. The CDR3 DNA reads TGTGCCAGCAGTTTTGGACAGCTCTACGAGCAGTACTTC.

The chain uses TRBV4-3 and TRBJ2-3, with D unclear. V lost 1 base and J 8 bases, leaving 4 bases between the germline ends. The CDR3 loop spans 11 amino acids. Germline V gene sequence: CDR1 LGHNA, CDR2 YSLEER. In DNA form, the CDR3 reads TGCGCCAGCAGCCAAGTCGGTACGCAGTATTTT. Its translation: CASSQVGTQYF.

Notes on this clone: A much larger clone lies one base from this, so it may be a read error. Additional DNA sequences in this sample encode the identical CDR3. CDR3 DNA sequence: TGTGCCAGCAGTTACGGCGGATGGCGTGAGCAGTTCTTC. Residues: CASSYGGWREQFF. This chain joins TRBV6-2 or TRBV6-3 and TRBJ2-1; D is undetermined. The CDR3 is 13 amino acids. Deletions cut 2 bases from V and 9 bases from J, with 11 bases between. Germline values: CDR1 MNHEY, CDR2 SVGEGT.

The chain employs TRBV7-9 and TRBJ2-2, with D maybe TRBD2 (6 bases). With 5 bases removed from V and 3 bases from J, the gap between germline ends came to 19 bases. The CDR3 sequence is 17 residues long. The germline V gene encodes CDR1 SEHNR and CDR2 FQNEAQ (reference sequence). The CDR3 DNA reads as TGTGCCAGCAGCCCCCCCCGGGGTAGCGGAGACACCGGGGAGCTGTTTTTT. It codes for CASSPPRGSGDTGELFF.

The chain employs TRBV28 and TRBJ2-5, with a weak D call TRBD2 (7 bases). CDR1 and CDR2 (germline): MDHEN, SYDVKM. The CDR3 runs to 14 residues. The V end lost 6 bases, the J end lost 7 bases, and 18 bases lay between the germline ends. CDR3 in amino acids: CASRKIGGPMTQYF. CDR3 bases: TGTGCCAGCAGAAAGATCGGGGGGCCTATGACCCAGTACTTC.

This clone is a singleton in its sample. The chain links TRBV7-2 to TRBJ1-1, with no clear D. Trimming removed 0 bases from V and 4 bases from J, with 12 bases in between. From germline, CDR1 is SGHTA and CDR2 FQGNSA. This CDR3 has 15 amino acids. CDR3 DNA: TGTGCCAGCAGCTTAGCGCCTCAAGGAGTCACTGAAGCTTTCTTT. It codes for CASSLAPQGVTEAFF.

V is TRBV7-2 and J is TRBJ1-2; TRBD1 aligns across 11 bases. CDR1 and CDR2 from the germline V gene are SGHTA and FQGNSA. V dropped 5 bases and J dropped 3; count of bases not matched to a gene: 5. The CDR3 runs 15 residues. The CDR3 bases are TGTGCCAGCAGCAAAGGACAGGGGGCGGACTATGGCTACACCTTC. Residues: CASSKGQGADYGYTF.

The J gene is TRBJ1-3, the V gene TRBV7-2; unclear D gene. Germline V gives CDR1 SGHTA, CDR2 FQGNSA. The CDR3 length is 16 residues. Between the trimmed V and J ends, which lost 1 base and 0 bases, there was a span of 10 bases. CDR3 residues: CASSLEVTRSGNTIYF. CDR3 in DNA: TGTGCCAGCAGCTTAGAAGTTACGCGCTCTGGAAACACCATATATTTT. The variable domain in full, completed from reference TRBV7-2 and TRBJ1-3, reads GAGVSQSPSNKVTEKGKDVELRCDPISGHTALYWYRQSLGQGLEFLIYFQGNSAPDKSGLPSDRFSAERTGGSVSTLTIQRTQQEDSAVYLCASSLEVTRSGNTIYFGEGSWLTVV.

J is TRBJ1-2 and V is TRBV5-4; TRBD1 agrees at 8 bases. The CDR3 has 16 amino acids. Germline V gene lookup returns CDR1 SGHNT and CDR2 YYREEE (reference sequence). With V trimmed by 4 bases and J by 0 bases, 8 bases remained unmatched. CDR3 coding DNA: TGTGCCAGCAGCGAGAGACAGGGGATGTCTAACTATGGCTACACCTTC. Its translation: CASSERQGMSNYGYTF.

The V call is TRBV30, the J call TRBJ1-2, with D perhaps TRBD1 (5 bases). Between the trimmed V and J ends, which lost 1 base and 8 bases, there was a span of 17 bases. Germline CDR1 is GTSNPN and CDR2 is SVGIG (reference sequence). This CDR3 comprises 14 residues. This chain's CDR3 is CAWSGRLGVGGYTF. Written as DNA, the CDR3 is TGTGCCTGGAGTGGCCGGTTAGGGGTCGGCGGCTACACCTTC.

There are a few counts of this clone. The CDR3 region has the DNA TGTGCCAGCAGCTTCGGGGAAGGAGATACGCAGTATTTT. Translating gives CASSFGEGDTQYF. This chain connects TRBV7-3 to TRBJ2-3, with D perhaps matching TRBD2 (5 bases). V lost 3 bases and J 5 bases, leaving 9 bases between the germline ends. The CDR3 has 13 residues. Germline lookup yields CDR1 SGHTA and CDR2 FQGTGA.

This clone occurred a few times. The rearrangement joins TRBV15 to TRBJ2-2; 7 bases are shared with TRBD1. CDR3 length equals 15 residues. In germline, CDR1 is LNHNV, CDR2 YYDKDF (reference sequence). The V segment lost 5 bases and the J segment 3 bases; nucleotides outside the gene matches: 6. This chain's CDR3 is CATSRGGQHTGELFF. The CDR3 DNA reads as TGTGCCACCAGCCGAGGGGGACAGCACACCGGGGAGCTGTTTTTT.

The CDR3 loop is CASRGGQNYGYTF. The CDR3 DNA reads as TGTGCCAGCAGGGGGGGACAGAACTATGGCTACACCTTC. The chain carries TRBV9 and TRBJ1-2, with 7 bases identical to TRBD1. Unmatched junction bases numbered 3, after V lost 5 bases and J lost 2 bases. CDR3 length equals 13 residues. CDR1 and CDR2 (germline): SGDLS, YYNGEE.

This clone was recorded only once. The rearrangement joins TRBV27 to TRBJ2-3, with 12 bases fitting TRBD2. The germline gives CDR1 MNHEY, CDR2 SMNVEV (reference sequence). The CDR3 spans 17 residues. V was pared by 7 bases and J by 5 bases, with 13 bases of the junction left unmatched. CDR3 sequence reads: CASTPGASGRVGDTQYF. The CDR3, as DNA: TGTGCCAGCACCCCTGGGGCTAGCGGGAGGGTGGGAGATACGCAGTATTTT.

The J gene is TRBJ2-2, the V gene TRBV5-1; a weak D match, TRBD1 (5 bases). V lost 4 bases, J lost 2 bases, and 12 bases lay in between. The length of the CDR3 is 15 residues. CDR1 and CDR2 (germline): SGHRS, YFSETQ. The CDR3 spells CASSLGHVNTGELFF. DNA of the CDR3: TGCGCCAGCAGCCTAGGACACGTTAACACCGGGGAGCTGTTTTTT.

The V call is TRBV29-1, the J call TRBJ1-2; D not certain. V lost 5 bases and J lost 4, with 8 bases in between. The V gene's germline CDR1 is SQVTM and CDR2 ANQGSEA. This CDR3 spans 11 amino acids. Here the CDR3 reads CSVWAGYGYTF. The CDR3 nucleotides read TGCAGCGTTTGGGCAGGCTATGGCTACACCTTC. Combining the CDR3 with reference TRBV29-1 and TRBJ1-2 gives the whole variable domain SAVISQKPSRDICQRGTSLTIQCQVDSQVTMMFWYRQQPGQSLTLIATANQGSEATYESGFVIDKFPISRPNLTFSTLTVSNMSPEDSSIYLCSVWAGYGYTFGSGTRLTVV.

V and J are TRBV24-1 and TRBJ1-4, with 8 bases aligning to TRBD1. The CDR3 is 15 residues long. With 3 bases clipped from V and 6 bases from J, the junction kept 5 bases outside the gene matches. CDR1 is KGHDR, CDR2 SFDVKD, per germline. The CDR3, as DNA: TGTGCCACCAGTGATACAGGGGGTAAGGATGAAAAACTGTTTTTT. Protein: CATSDTGGKDEKLFF.

The chain uses TRBV30 and TRBJ1-5; D ambiguous. The V end was cut by 2 bases, the J end by 6 bases, with 11 bases between. Per the germline V gene, CDR1 is GTSNPN and CDR2 is SVGIG (reference sequence). The CDR3 sequence is 13 residues long. The CDR3 sequence: CAWSTRHLQPQHF. The CDR3 DNA reads as TGTGCCTGGAGTACCAGACACCTTCAGCCCCAGCATTTT.

Only a few counts were recorded for this clone. The rearrangement joins TRBV12-3 or TRBV12-4 to TRBJ1-2, with 7 bases matching TRBD1. V lost 5 bases and J lost 3; bases outside the gene matches: 3. CDR3 length: 13 amino acids. The CDR3 protein is CASSPGQYYGYTF. The CDR3, as DNA: TGTGCCAGCAGTCCGGGACAGTACTATGGCTACACCTTC.

J is TRBJ2-1 and V is TRBV11-2; 10 bases fit TRBD2. CDR3 length equals 16 residues. V was pared by 0 bases and J by 6 bases, with 5 bases of the junction left unmatched. Germline assignment: CDR1 SGHAT and CDR2 FQNNGV. The CDR3 nucleotides read TGTGCCAGCAGCTTAGAACTCAGCGGGAGGGCCAATGAGCAGTTCTTC. Translating gives CASSLELSGRANEQFF.

This chain connects TRBV7-9 to TRBJ1-6, with TRBD1 matching over 7 bases. In germline, CDR1 is SEHNR, CDR2 FQNEAQ (reference sequence). Trimming removed 6 bases from V and 9 bases from J; junction bases left unmatched: 8. The CDR3 is made up of 14 amino acids. The CDR3 DNA sequence: TGTGCCAGCAGTACAACAGGGGCGGCTTCACCCCTCCACTTT. It specifies CASSTTGAASPLHF. The full variable domain, its missing parts supplied by reference TRBV7-9 and TRBJ1-6, is DTGVSQNPRHKITKRGQNVTFRCDPISEHNRLYWYRQTLGQGPEFLTYFQNEAQLEKSRLLSDRFSAERPKGSFSTLEIQRTEQGDSAMYLCASSTTGAASPLHFGNGTRLTVT.